The rows below give T cell receptor beta chains drawn from one sample of a study of OX40 agonist ivuxolimab in advanced cancers. Assay used: immunoSEQ multiplex PCR; TCRdb lists only in-frame clones, some missing. The sample includes about 80,000 clones, around nine tenths of them seen just once. The specimen was CD4+ or CD8+ T cells sorted from blood, collected in a trial of the OX40 agonist ivuxolimab. The receptors were sampled from an adult with an advanced solid tumor such as melanoma, head and neck, liver or kidney cancer. Both conserved end residues are part of each CDR3. Fields, in order: clone size, V gene, D gene, J gene, CDR3 protein, CDR3 DNA. D genes are given only for firm matches. The size of a clone is reported for some rows only, either as once, few or many, or as a class for expanded clones.

>.|TRBV7-2|.|TRBJ2-1
CASSLAGISYNEQFF
TGTGCCAGCAGCTTAGCGGGGATCTCCTACAATGAGCAGTTCTTC
>.|TRBV9|TRBD2|TRBJ2-3
CASSLFDLTSGNTDTQYF
TGTGCCAGCAGCTTGTTTGATTTGACTAGCGGGAACACAGATACGCAGTATTTT
>.|TRBV7-9|.|TRBJ1-1
CASSRRGLNTEAFF
TGTGCCAGCAGCCGCCGGGGGCTGAACACTGAAGCTTTCTTT
>.|TRBV7-3|TRBD2|TRBJ2-3
CASSHGPGTSYTQYF
TGTGCCAGCAGCCACGGCCCCGGGACTAGCTATACGCAGTATTTT
>.|TRBV29-1|TRBD1|TRBJ1-4
CSVSAGTGNEKLFF
TGCAGCGTTTCCGCCGGGACAGGGAATGAAAAACTGTTTTTT
>.|TRBV15|TRBD1|TRBJ2-7
CATKPGQGPYEQYF
TGTGCCACGAAACCGGGACAGGGCCCCTACGAGCAGTACTTC
>.|TRBV27|TRBD1|TRBJ1-6
CASSWSTGTGGNSPLHF
TGTGCCAGCAGCTGGTCTACCGGGACAGGGGGTAATTCACCCCTCCACTTT
>.|TRBV18|.|TRBJ2-2
CASLGPGSPGELFF
TGTGCCAGCCTTGGGCCAGGATCCCCCGGGGAGCTGTTTTTT
>.|TRBV5-4|TRBD1|TRBJ1-1
CASSLDSGTDTEAFF
TGTGCCAGCAGCTTGGACTCCGGGACAGACACTGAAGCTTTCTTT
>.|TRBV15|TRBD2|TRBJ2-1
CATSRDRGGGSYNEQFF
TGTGCCACCAGCAGAGATCGGGGCGGGGGCTCCTACAATGAGCAGTTCTTC
>.|TRBV6-5|.|TRBJ2-7
CASSSPLEQYF
TGTGCCAGCAGTTCCCCCCTCGAGCAGTACTTC
>.|TRBV6-5|.|TRBJ1-1
CASSKPGQNTEAFF
TGTGCCAGCAGTAAACCGGGACAGAACACTGAAGCTTTCTTT
>.|TRBV4-1|.|TRBJ1-2
CASSQGDRSYGYTF
TGCGCCAGCAGCCAAGGTGACAGAAGCTATGGCTACACCTTC
>.|TRBV20-1|.|TRBJ2-1
CSAQDREYQFF
TGCAGTGCACAAGACCGGGAGTATCAGTTCTTC
>.|TRBV5-1|TRBD1|TRBJ1-5
CASSLTGQSNQPQHF
TGCGCCAGCAGCTTGACGGGACAGAGCAATCAGCCCCAGCATTTT
>.|TRBV7-2|.|TRBJ2-3
CASSLGTEDTQYF
TGTGCCAGCAGCTTAGGGACTGAAGATACGCAGTATTTT
>.|TRBV12-5|.|TRBJ2-5
CASGFGETQYF
TGTGCTAGTGGTTTCGGGGAGACCCAGTACTTC
>.|TRBV11-3|.|TRBJ2-5
CASSPEEVWETQYF
TGTGCCAGCAGCCCCGAGGAGGTATGGGAGACCCAGTACTTC
>.|TRBV28|.|TRBJ2-4
CASSPPQGRRNIQYF
TGTGCCAGCAGTCCCCCGCAGGGAAGAAGAAACATTCAGTACTTC
>.|TRBV6-4|TRBD2|TRBJ2-1
CASRRLAGSDEQFF
TGTGCCAGCAGGCGACTAGCAGGATCGGATGAGCAGTTCTTC
>few|TRBV5-4|TRBD1|TRBJ1-2
CASSSPGQGVNYGYTF
TGTGCCAGCAGCTCACCGGGACAGGGAGTGAACTATGGCTACACCTTC
>.|TRBV7-2|TRBD1|TRBJ1-3
CASSLGGQGISGNTIYF
TGTGCCAGCAGCTTAGGCGGACAGGGAATCTCTGGAAACACCATATATTTT